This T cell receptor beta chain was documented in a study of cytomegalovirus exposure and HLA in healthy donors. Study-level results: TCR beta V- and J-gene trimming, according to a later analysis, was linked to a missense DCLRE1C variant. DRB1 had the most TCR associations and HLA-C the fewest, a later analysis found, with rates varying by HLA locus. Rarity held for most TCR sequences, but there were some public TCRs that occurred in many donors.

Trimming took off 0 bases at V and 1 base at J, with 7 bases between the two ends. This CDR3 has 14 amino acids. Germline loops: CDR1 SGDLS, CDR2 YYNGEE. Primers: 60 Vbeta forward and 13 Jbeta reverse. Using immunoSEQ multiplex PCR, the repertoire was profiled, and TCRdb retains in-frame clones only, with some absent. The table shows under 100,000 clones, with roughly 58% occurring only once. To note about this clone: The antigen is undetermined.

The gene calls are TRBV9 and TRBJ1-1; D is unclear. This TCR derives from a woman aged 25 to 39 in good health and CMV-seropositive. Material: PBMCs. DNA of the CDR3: TGTGCCAGCAGCGTAGCTAGTACGAACACTGAAGCTTTCTTT. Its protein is CASSVASTNTEAFF.